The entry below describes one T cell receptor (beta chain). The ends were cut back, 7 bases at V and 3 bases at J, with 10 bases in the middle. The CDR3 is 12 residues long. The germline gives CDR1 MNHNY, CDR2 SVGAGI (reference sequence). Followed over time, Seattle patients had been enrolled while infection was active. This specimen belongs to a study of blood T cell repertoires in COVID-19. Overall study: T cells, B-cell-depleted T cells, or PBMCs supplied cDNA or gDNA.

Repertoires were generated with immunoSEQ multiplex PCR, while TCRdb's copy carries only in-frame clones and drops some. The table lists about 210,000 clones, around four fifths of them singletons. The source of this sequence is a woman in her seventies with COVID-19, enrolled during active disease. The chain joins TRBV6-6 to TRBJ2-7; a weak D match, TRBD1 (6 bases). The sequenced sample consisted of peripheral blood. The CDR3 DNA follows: TGTGCCAGCACAGGGGTGGGCTACGAGCAGTACTTC. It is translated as CASTGVGYEQYF.